These T cell receptor beta chains were read from a single sample in a study of CD8+ T cells in alopecia areata. The repertoire was sequenced with immunoSEQ multiplex PCR; TCRdb's copy has only in-frame clones and lacks some. The sample lists some 130,000 clones, 49% occurring once. Sequences were derived from CD8+ T cells sorted from blood, sampled at week 0. All receptors come from a human donor with alopecia areata. The CDR3 runs from the conserved cysteine through the conserved F or W. The D gene is left open where the match is weak. Size tells how often a clone was seen (once, few, many) or the class of an expanded clone, and some rows leave it out.

V gene: TRBV27; D gene: TRBD1; clone size: NA; J gene: TRBJ1-2; CDR3 DNA: TGTGCCAGCAGTTCCAGGGGGGGAGCACATGGCTACACCTTC; CDR3 protein: CASSSRGGAHGYTF
V gene: TRBV11-2; D gene: NA; clone size: NA; J gene: TRBJ2-1; CDR3 DNA: TGTGCCAGCAGCCCTGTTCCCCTGTACAATGAGCAGTTCTTC; CDR3 protein: CASSPVPLYNEQFF
V gene: TRBV11-2; D gene: TRBD1; clone size: NA; J gene: TRBJ1-2; CDR3 DNA: TGTGCCAGCAGCTTCGGGACAGGGGGCAACTATGGCTACACCTTC; CDR3 protein: CASSFGTGGNYGYTF
V gene: TRBV6-5; D gene: NA; clone size: NA; J gene: TRBJ2-7; CDR3 DNA: TGTGCCAGCAGTTCGACAAACCCCTACGAGCAGTACTTC; CDR3 protein: CASSSTNPYEQYF
V gene: TRBV29-1; D gene: NA; clone size: NA; J gene: TRBJ1-1; CDR3 DNA: TGCAGCGTTGAAGTTGACACTGAAGCTTTCTTT; CDR3 protein: CSVEVDTEAFF
V gene: TRBV25-1; D gene: NA; clone size: NA; J gene: TRBJ2-5; CDR3 DNA: TGTGCCAGCAGAGGCCCAGGGGCATTCCAAGAGACCCAGTACTTC; CDR3 protein: CASRGPGAFQETQYF
V gene: TRBV6-5; D gene: NA; clone size: NA; J gene: TRBJ2-1; CDR3 DNA: TGTGCCAGCAGCGGGGGCCCCCTCAATGAGCAGTTCTTC; CDR3 protein: CASSGGPLNEQFF
V gene: TRBV7-8; D gene: NA; clone size: few; J gene: TRBJ2-2; CDR3 DNA: TGTGCCAGCAGTTACTATCGAGGGGCCGACACCGGGGAGCTGTTTTTT; CDR3 protein: CASSYYRGADTGELFF
V gene: TRBV30; D gene: TRBD1; clone size: NA; J gene: TRBJ2-7; CDR3 DNA: TGTGCCTGGAGCAGAGCCCTCGGACAGGAATACGAGCAGTACTTC; CDR3 protein: CAWSRALGQEYEQYF
V gene: TRBV19; D gene: NA; clone size: many; J gene: TRBJ1-1; CDR3 DNA: TGTGCCAGTAGTACTGGGGAGGGCGGCACTGAAGCTTTCTTT; CDR3 protein: CASSTGEGGTEAFF
V gene: TRBV7-9; D gene: TRBD1; clone size: few; J gene: TRBJ1-1; CDR3 DNA: TGTGCCAGCAGCTTAGCGAGCGGGACAGACAATGAAGCTTTCTTT; CDR3 protein: CASSLASGTDNEAFF
V gene: TRBV7-2; D gene: NA; clone size: NA; J gene: TRBJ2-5; CDR3 DNA: TGTGCCAGCAGCTTAGCAGGGGTCGGCCAGTACTTC; CDR3 protein: CASSLAGVGQYF
V gene: TRBV7-8; D gene: NA; clone size: NA; J gene: TRBJ2-2; CDR3 DNA: TGTGCCAGCAGCTTTACTAGCTCCAGCCCGAACACCGGGGAGCTGTTTTTT; CDR3 protein: CASSFTSSSPNTGELFF
V gene: TRBV27; D gene: NA; clone size: NA; J gene: TRBJ1-5; CDR3 DNA: TGTGCCAGCAGTTTGGGGCTGGGTCAGCCCCAGCATTTT; CDR3 protein: CASSLGLGQPQHF
V gene: TRBV29-1; D gene: NA; clone size: NA; J gene: TRBJ1-1; CDR3 DNA: TGCAGCGTTACCCTGCAGAACACTGAAGCTTTCTTT; CDR3 protein: CSVTLQNTEAFF
V gene: TRBV29-1; D gene: NA; clone size: NA; J gene: TRBJ2-7; CDR3 DNA: TGCAGCGTTGTTCGGGGGGAGCAGTACTTC; CDR3 protein: CSVVRGEQYF
V gene: TRBV5-1; D gene: NA; clone size: few; J gene: TRBJ1-2; CDR3 DNA: TGCGCCAGCACCCTTGGTACCGGCGGGACGCTTGGCTACACCTTC; CDR3 protein: CASTLGTGGTLGYTF
V gene: TRBV29-1; D gene: NA; clone size: NA; J gene: TRBJ2-1; CDR3 DNA: TGCAGCGTCGAGGACGGATTAAACTACAATGAGCAGTTCTTC; CDR3 protein: CSVEDGLNYNEQFF
V gene: TRBV6-5; D gene: TRBD2; clone size: NA; J gene: TRBJ2-3; CDR3 DNA: TGTGCCAGCAGTCTAGCGGGGGCAAGCACAGATACGCAGTATTTT; CDR3 protein: CASSLAGASTDTQYF
V gene: TRBV7-8; D gene: NA; clone size: few; J gene: TRBJ2-1; CDR3 DNA: TGTGCCAGCAGCTTAGGTCTGGGTCCGGTAAGGCGGTACAATGAGCAGTTCTTC; CDR3 protein: CASSLGLGPVRRYNEQFF
V gene: TRBV6-5; D gene: TRBD1; clone size: few; J gene: TRBJ1-1; CDR3 DNA: TGTGCCAGCAGTTACTCTTATGACAGGGGGAACACTGAAGCTTTCTTT; CDR3 protein: CASSYSYDRGNTEAFF
V gene: TRBV13; D gene: NA; clone size: few; J gene: TRBJ2-7; CDR3 DNA: TGTGCCAGCAGCCCATCGGAGAGCTACGAGCAGTACTTC; CDR3 protein: CASSPSESYEQYF
V gene: TRBV5-1; D gene: NA; clone size: NA; J gene: TRBJ2-7; CDR3 DNA: TGCGCCAGCAGCCCTCTGACGGGACGGCCCTCCTACGAGCAGTACTTC; CDR3 protein: CASSPLTGRPSYEQYF
V gene: TRBV12-5; D gene: NA; clone size: few; J gene: TRBJ2-7; CDR3 DNA: TGTGCTAGTGGTTTGGCAGGGGATCCCTACGAGCAGTACTTC; CDR3 protein: CASGLAGDPYEQYF
V gene: TRBV5-6; D gene: TRBD2; clone size: NA; J gene: TRBJ2-7; CDR3 DNA: TGTGCCAGCAGCTTTGGGACTAGCGGTCCCTACGAGCAGTACTTC; CDR3 protein: CASSFGTSGPYEQYF
V gene: TRBV13; D gene: NA; clone size: NA; J gene: TRBJ2-3; CDR3 DNA: TGTGCCAGCAGCTTAGGGGCGGATACGCAGTATTTT; CDR3 protein: CASSLGADTQYF
V gene: TRBV5-1; D gene: NA; clone size: few; J gene: TRBJ1-1; CDR3 DNA: TGCGCCAGCAGCTTGGTCGAGGGCATGAACACTGAAGCTTTCTTT; CDR3 protein: CASSLVEGMNTEAFF
V gene: TRBV9; D gene: TRBD1; clone size: NA; J gene: TRBJ1-6; CDR3 DNA: TGTGCCAGCACCACTAGTCCGGGACAGGGAACACCCCTCCACTTT; CDR3 protein: CASTTSPGQGTPLHF
V gene: TRBV2; D gene: NA; clone size: few; J gene: TRBJ1-1; CDR3 DNA: TGTGCCAGCAGTATCGACCACACAGGATTTAACACTGAAGCTTTCTTT; CDR3 protein: CASSIDHTGFNTEAFF
V gene: TRBV2; D gene: TRBD2; clone size: NA; J gene: TRBJ2-1; CDR3 DNA: TGTGCCCTAACAAGAGGAATAGCGGGGGGGAGGTCAAATGAGCAGTTCTTC; CDR3 protein: CALTRGIAGGRSNEQFF
V gene: TRBV5-6; D gene: NA; clone size: NA; J gene: TRBJ1-2; CDR3 DNA: TGTGCCAGCAGCCCGGGGGGGGCGGGCGGCTACACCTTC; CDR3 protein: CASSPGGAGGYTF
V gene: TRBV7-9; D gene: TRBD1; clone size: many; J gene: TRBJ1-4; CDR3 DNA: TGTGCCAGCAGCTCGCGGCGACAGGGGGTTGGTGAACAACTGTTTTTT; CDR3 protein: CASSSRRQGVGEQLFF
V gene: TRBV6-6; D gene: TRBD2; clone size: once; J gene: TRBJ2-7; CDR3 DNA: TGTGCCAGCAGTTACGGGGGGGACGGCTCCTACGAGCAGTACTTC; CDR3 protein: CASSYGGDGSYEQYF
V gene: TRBV13; D gene: NA; clone size: NA; J gene: TRBJ2-1; CDR3 DNA: TGTGCCAGCAGCCCAGGGGACGGACCCTTCTACAATGAGCAGTTCTTC; CDR3 protein: CASSPGDGPFYNEQFF
V gene: TRBV30; D gene: NA; clone size: NA; J gene: TRBJ2-2; CDR3 DNA: TGTGCCTGGAGCTGGGTCACCGGGGAGCTGTTTTTT; CDR3 protein: CAWSWVTGELFF